One sample yielded the 21 T cell receptor beta chains listed below, sequenced in a study of blood T cell repertoires in COVID-19. Assay: immunoSEQ multiplex PCR; the TCRdb copy retains only in-frame clones and omits some. The table has some 490,000 clones, 75% to 90% seen once. Source material: PBMCs or T cells enriched from blood (not recorded which). The receptors were sampled from a woman between 55 and 75 years old who had recovered from COVID-19.

The gene calls are TRBV4-2 and TRBJ2-3; 11 positions match TRBD2. With V trimmed by 0 bases and J by 6 bases, 8 bases remained unmatched. CDR3 size: 17 residues. Germline V CDR1 and CDR2: LGHNA, YNFKEQ. The CDR3 spells CASSQEVAGGLPDTQYF. CDR3 DNA sequence: TGTGCCAGCAGCCAAGAGGTAGCGGGGGGGCTCCCTGATACGCAGTATTTT.

This clone appeared a single time. This rearrangement joins TRBV29-1 to TRBJ2-1; possibly TRBD2 for D (5 bases). Germline V gene data show CDR1 as SQVTM and CDR2 as ANQGSEA. This CDR3 comprises 12 residues. Trimming removed 8 bases from V and 12 bases from J, with 20 bases in between. CDR3 sequence reads: CSKMVSGLGQFF. The CDR3 DNA follows: TGCAGCAAGATGGTGAGCGGTCTTGGGCAGTTCTTC.

CDR3 amino acids: CASNPPGVTGELFF. The DNA for the CDR3 is TGTGCCAGCAATCCGCCGGGAGTCACCGGGGAGCTGTTTTTT. This chain links TRBV6-1 with TRBJ2-2, with D tentatively TRBD2 (6 bases). V dropped 7 bases and J dropped 4 bases, with 13 bases sitting between them. This CDR3 has 14 residues. Germline values: CDR1 MNHNS, CDR2 SASEGT.

The chain uses TRBV30 and TRBJ2-5; D is perhaps TRBD1 (5 bases). V shed 4 bases and J shed 2 bases, with 11 bases lying between them. The CDR3 runs 13 residues. Per the germline V gene, CDR1 is GTSNPN and CDR2 is SVGIG (reference sequence). CDR3 residues: CAWKGLSQETQYF. The CDR3, as DNA: TGTGCCTGGAAGGGGCTAAGTCAAGAGACCCAGTACTTC.

This clone occurred many times. CDR3 DNA sequence: TGTGCCAGCAGTGTTACGGGGGGGCCCTACGAGCAGTACTTC. Translation: CASSVTGGPYEQYF. The rearrangement joins TRBV2 to TRBJ2-7; 8 nucleotides agree with TRBD2. The CDR3 loop spans 14 amino acids. The V gene end was trimmed by 4 bases and the J gene end by 2 bases; junction bases not matched to a gene: 4. From germline, CDR1 is SNHLY and CDR2 FYNNEI.

V usage is TRBV21-1 and J usage is TRBJ1-1. TRBV21-1 is flagged as a pseudogene. The CDR3 consists of 12 residues. CDR3 sequence: CASSKPGLEAFF. The CDR3 DNA reads as TGTGCCAGCAGCAAACCGGGACTTGAAGCTTTCTTT.

This chain links TRBV28 with TRBJ1-2; the D gene is possibly TRBD1 (6 bases). V was trimmed by 5 bases and J by 8 bases, leaving 18 bases between them. Per the germline V gene, CDR1 is MDHEN and CDR2 is SYDVKM. The CDR3 runs to 14 residues. CDR3 in DNA: TGTGCCAGCAGTCCTCCGGGGGGGCCCGGCGGCTACACCTTC. This codes for CASSPPGGPGGYTF.

The chain recombines TRBV4-1 with TRBJ1-6; 7 bases fit TRBD1. From germline, CDR1 is MGHRA and CDR2 YSYEKL. This CDR3 has 15 amino acids. V dropped 1 base and J dropped 10; count of bases not matched to a gene: 7. The CDR3 here is CASSQVGTVGSPLHF. The CDR3 DNA is TGCGCCAGCAGCCAAGTCGGGACAGTCGGGTCACCCCTCCACTTT.

The rearrangement joins TRBV9 to TRBJ1-3, with D perhaps matching TRBD1 (5 bases). V lost 3 bases and J 2 bases, leaving 12 bases between the germline ends. The CDR3 covers 15 residues. The germline V gene has CDR1 SGDLS and CDR2 YYNGEE. For the CDR3, the DNA is TGTGCCAGCAGCGGGAGGGGAACTGCTGGAAACACCATATATTTT. This encodes CASSGRGTAGNTIYF.

The gene calls are TRBV18 and TRBJ2-7; possibly TRBD1 for D (8 bases). V was cut by 0 bases and J by 6 bases, with 12 bases left in between. The CDR3 contains 14 residues. In germline, CDR1 is KGHSH, CDR2 LQKENI. DNA for the CDR3: TGTGCCAGCTCACCACCCACAGGGGGGGGCGAGCAGTACTTC. Its protein is CASSPPTGGGEQYF.

This clone was seen only once. The V gene is TRBV11-2, the J gene TRBJ2-7; D gene unclear. Trimming stripped 1 base from V and 3 bases from J, with 13 bases between. Germline CDR1 reads SGHAT; CDR2 reads FQNNGV. The CDR3 has 15 amino acids. As DNA, the CDR3 is TGTGCCAGCAGCTTAGTCCGGATGGCGGACTACGAGCAGTACTTC. This encodes CASSLVRMADYEQYF.

This clone was recorded once. The chain recombines TRBV6-5 with TRBJ2-7, with a weak D call TRBD2 (6 bases). Germline values: CDR1 MNHEY, CDR2 SVGAGI. V shed 0 bases and J shed 6 bases, with 6 bases lying between them. The CDR3 is 12 residues long. The CDR3 is CASSYSGGEQYF. CDR3 DNA: TGTGCCAGCAGTTACTCGGGGGGCGAGCAGTACTTC.

Here the CDR3 reads CAVRDYFTDTQYF. Written as DNA, the CDR3 is TGTGCAGTCCGGGACTATTTCACAGATACGCAGTATTTT. This rearrangement joins TRBV2 to TRBJ2-3; TRBD2 matches 7 bases. The CDR3 contains 13 residues. The V gene's germline CDR1 is SNHLY and CDR2 FYNNEI.

The V gene is TRBV7-9, the J gene TRBJ1-1; possible D gene TRBD1, 6 bases. Trimming took off 5 bases at V and 8 bases at J, with 12 bases between the two ends. CDR1 and CDR2 (germline): SEHNR, FQNEAQ (reference sequence). This CDR3 is built from 12 residues. This chain's CDR3 is CASSTPQGEAFF. CDR3 coding DNA: TGTGCCAGCAGCACACCGCAGGGGGAAGCTTTCTTT.

The genes are TRBV6-5 and TRBJ2-7; no firm D call. Trimming left V 0 bases short and J 9 bases short, with 12 bases between. The germline CDR1 and CDR2 sequences are MNHEY and SVGAGI. This CDR3 region has 13 residues. CDR3 sequence (DNA): TGTGCCAGCAGTTACTCGTCACAAGTACGGCAGTACTTC. This encodes CASSYSSQVRQYF.

V and J are TRBV24-1 and TRBJ2-5; tentative D call: TRBD1 (5 bases). Germline V gives CDR1 KGHDR, CDR2 SFDVKD. CDR3 length: 15 residues. The V gene lost 4 bases and the J gene lost 2 bases, with 13 bases spanning the gap. The CDR3 loop reads CATSDPRQIQETQYF. DNA for the CDR3: TGTGCCACCAGTGACCCGAGACAGATACAAGAGACCCAGTACTTC.

V and J are TRBV3-1 (or the pseudogene TRBV3-2) and TRBJ2-1; the D gene is possibly TRBD2 (6 bases). The length of the CDR3 is 14 residues. Trimming removed 1 base at V and 16 bases at J, with 20 bases between. Germline assignment: CDR1 LGHDT and CDR2 YNNKEL (reference sequence). The CDR3 sequence: CASSQGVAGLARFF. CDR3 nucleotides: TGTGCCAGCAGCCAAGGTGTCGCGGGACTGGCGCGATTCTTC.

This chain uses TRBV2 with TRBJ1-6; D is ambiguous. Germline CDR1 is SNHLY and CDR2 is FYNNEI. Trimming cost V 7 bases and J 7 bases, with 14 bases left between them. The CDR3 is 14 residues long. The CDR3 nucleotides are TGTGCCAGCATTCCCGGAGGAGGGAATTCACCCCTCCACTTT. Translating gives CASIPGGGNSPLHF. Looking up the rest from reference TRBV2 and TRBJ1-6 gives the full variable domain: EPEVTQTPSHQVTQMGQEVILRCVPISNHLYFYWYRQILGQKVEFLVSFYNNEISEKSEIFDDQFSVERPDGSNFTLKIRSTKLEDSAMYFCASIPGGGNSPLHFGNGTRLTVT.

The rearrangement joins TRBV10-2 to TRBJ1-6; possible D gene TRBD1, 6 bases. The ends were cut back, 6 bases at V and 7 bases at J, with 16 bases in the middle. Germline V gene data show CDR1 as WSHSY and CDR2 as SAAADI. The CDR3 length is 15 residues. CDR3 sequence reads: CASSFGRQGNSPLHF. The CDR3 nucleotides read TGCGCCAGCAGCTTCGGGCGGCAGGGGAATTCACCCCTCCACTTT.

The V call is TRBV7-8, the J call TRBJ2-7; TRBD1 matches 9 bases. The V gene end was trimmed by 1 base and the J gene end by 3 bases; junction bases not matched to a gene: 4. Germline lookup yields CDR1 SGHVS and CDR2 FQNEAQ. The CDR3 runs 15 residues. CDR3 sequence reads: CASSLGLGQGYEQYF. CDR3 sequence (DNA): TGTGCCAGCAGCTTAGGGCTGGGACAGGGCTACGAGCAGTACTTC.

V is TRBV10-3 and J is TRBJ2-2; 10 positions match TRBD2. The CDR3 is made up of 14 amino acids. J was trimmed by 2 bases and V by 10 bases; bases with no gene match: 4. Per germline, CDR1 ENHRY and CDR2 SYGVKD. In DNA, the CDR3 is TGTGCCACCGGACTAGCGGAAAACACCGGGGAGCTGTTTTTT. Encoded protein: CATGLAENTGELFF.